Listed below are T cell receptor beta chains from one sample, sequenced in a study of shared clonotypes between healthy human individuals. The table came from immunoSEQ multiplex PCR; TCRdb's copy has only in-frame clones and leaves some out. The table includes about 2 million clones, just under 95% detected once. Sequenced material: naive CD8+ T cells sorted from blood. The receptors here all came from a man aged 18 to 29 in good health. Each CDR3 is given with its conserved first and last residue. The D gene is left open where the match is weak. Clone size appears in some rows only: once, few, many, or a class for an expanded clone.

J,size,V,D,CDR3,DNA
TRBJ2-7,.,TRBV5-4,.,CASSLPYLEQYF,TGTGCCAGCAGCTTACCCTACCTCGAGCAGTACTTC
TRBJ1-5,.,TRBV6-1,.,CASSEFGPWSEANQPQHF,TGTGCCAGCAGTGAATTTGGCCCTTGGTCTGAAGCCAATCAGCCCCAGCATTTT
TRBJ1-4,.,TRBV28,.,CASSLNGGAEKLFF,TGTGCCAGCAGTTTAAACGGCGGGGCTGAAAAACTGTTTTTT
TRBJ2-1,.,TRBV27,.,CASSLAGPGNEQFF,TGTGCCAGCAGTTTAGCGGGCCCGGGCAATGAGCAGTTCTTC
TRBJ2-7,.,TRBV11-2,TRBD2,CASSPTGLAGAYEQYF,TGTGCCAGCAGCCCCACGGGACTAGCGGGAGCCTACGAGCAGTACTTC
TRBJ2-7,.,TRBV5-6,.,CASSVGYSYEQYF,TGTGCCAGCAGCGTCGGATACTCCTACGAGCAGTACTTC
TRBJ2-1,.,TRBV9,TRBD2,CASSGGTSGGSEQFF,TGTGCCAGCAGCGGCGGGACTAGCGGGGGGTCTGAGCAGTTCTTC
TRBJ2-7,.,TRBV27,TRBD2,CASSFSGASYEQYF,TGTGCCAGCAGTTTCAGCGGGGCCTCCTACGAGCAGTACTTC
TRBJ2-7,.,TRBV6-1,.,CASSEGWGYEQYF,TGTGCCAGCAGTGAAGGCTGGGGCTACGAGCAGTACTTC
TRBJ2-3,.,TRBV11-2,.,CASSLSQYPDTQYF,TGTGCCAGCAGCTTGTCCCAATATCCGGACACGCAGTATTTT
TRBJ2-7,.,TRBV5-6,.,CASSLAADLSYEQYF,TGTGCCAGCAGCTTGGCCGCAGATCTCTCCTACGAGCAGTACTTC
TRBJ2-7,.,TRBV7-9,TRBD2,CASSKAQAGAAEQYF,TGTGCCAGCAGCAAAGCCCAAGCGGGAGCGGCCGAGCAGTACTTC
TRBJ1-2,.,TRBV9,.,CASSVESDSYGYTF,TGTGCCAGCAGCGTAGAATCGGACTCTTATGGCTACACCTTC
TRBJ2-7,.,TRBV2,.,CASSEGLALVEQYF,TGTGCCAGCAGTGAAGGGCTAGCGCTGGTCGAGCAGTACTTC
TRBJ2-3,once,TRBV10-1,.,CASSERSGWRTDTQYF,TGCGCCAGCAGTGAGAGATCGGGTTGGCGCACAGATACGCAGTATTTT
TRBJ2-5,.,TRBV27,TRBD1,CASSSTTGVGETQYF,TGTGCCAGCAGTTCCACGACAGGGGTGGGAGAGACCCAGTACTTC
TRBJ2-1,.,TRBV29-1,.,CSVVKEYYNEQFF,TGCAGCGTTGTGAAGGAGTACTACAATGAGCAGTTCTTC
TRBJ2-7,.,TRBV9,.,CASSVGGGTEQYF,TGTGCCAGCAGCGTAGGTGGGGGCACCGAGCAGTACTTC
TRBJ2-2,.,TRBV25-1,.,CASRPGAGNTGELFF,TGTGCCAGCAGACCCGGAGCCGGGAACACCGGGGAGCTGTTTTTT
TRBJ2-7,.,TRBV30,TRBD2,CAWSRLGGGAYEQYF,TGTGCCTGGAGTAGGCTTGGCGGGGGGGCCTACGAGCAGTACTTC
TRBJ2-5,.,TRBV28,TRBD2,CASRLNTVGLAGDQETQYF,TGTGCCAGCAGACTAAACACCGTCGGACTAGCGGGGGACCAAGAGACCCAGTACTTC
TRBJ1-1,.,TRBV13,.,CASSFQRGVNTEAFF,TGTGCCAGCAGCTTTCAGAGAGGGGTTAACACTGAAGCTTTCTTT
TRBJ2-7,.,TRBV2,.,CASSDRSYEQYF,TGTGCCAGCAGTGACCGCTCCTACGAGCAGTACTTC
TRBJ2-7,.,TRBV11-2,.,CASSLDSGKYEQYF,TGTGCCAGCAGCTTAGATTCAGGGAAATACGAGCAGTACTTC
TRBJ2-7,.,TRBV4-1,.,CASSQVGEYEQYF,TGCGCCAGCAGCCAAGTAGGGGAGTACGAGCAGTACTTC
TRBJ2-7,.,TRBV15,TRBD2,CATSREGIAGVHEQYF,TGTGCCACCAGCAGAGAGGGAATAGCGGGAGTCCACGAGCAGTACTTC
TRBJ2-5,.,TRBV27,TRBD2,CASSPGLAGVKYF,TGTGCCAGCAGTCCGGGACTAGCGGGAGTTAAGTACTTC
TRBJ1-5,.,TRBV4-1,.,CASSHKEGQGNQPQHF,TGCGCCAGCAGCCATAAAGAGGGACAAGGCAATCAGCCCCAGCATTTT
TRBJ2-2,.,TRBV27,.,CASSLSGMTGYTGELFF,TGTGCCAGCAGTTTATCGGGGATGACAGGTTACACCGGGGAGCTGTTTTTT
TRBJ2-1,.,TRBV4-1,TRBD2,CASSQDPPTSGGHNEQFF,TGCGCCAGCAGCCAAGATCCCCCGACTAGCGGGGGTCACAATGAGCAGTTCTTC
TRBJ1-2,.,TRBV19,TRBD1,CASSIVGGEGYTF,TGTGCCAGTAGTATAGTAGGGGGCGAAGGCTACACCTTC
TRBJ1-2,once,TRBV6-5,.,CASSYSEGDYGYTF,TGTGCCAGCAGTTACTCAGAGGGCGACTATGGCTACACCTTC
TRBJ1-1,once,TRBV11-2,.,CASSLTGEAFF,TGTGCCAGCAGCCTCACAGGGGAAGCTTTCTTT
TRBJ2-7,.,TRBV28,TRBD1,CASRGGQGSYEQYF,TGTGCCAGCAGGGGGGGACAGGGATCCTACGAGCAGTACTTC
TRBJ2-7,.,TRBV5-6,TRBD1,CASRMGQGAYEQYF,TGTGCCAGCAGAATGGGACAGGGGGCCTACGAGCAGTACTTC
TRBJ2-5,.,TRBV10-3,.,CAISAPPVETQYF,TGTGCCATCAGTGCGCCCCCAGTGGAGACCCAGTACTTC
TRBJ2-7,.,TRBV19,.,CASRLSGLEGYSEQYF,TGTGCCAGTAGACTGTCTGGGCTAGAAGGTTACTCCGAGCAGTACTTC
TRBJ1-4,.,TRBV19,TRBD1,CASSRDRGRREKLFF,TGTGCCAGTAGCCGAGACAGGGGGCGCCGAGAAAAACTGTTTTTT